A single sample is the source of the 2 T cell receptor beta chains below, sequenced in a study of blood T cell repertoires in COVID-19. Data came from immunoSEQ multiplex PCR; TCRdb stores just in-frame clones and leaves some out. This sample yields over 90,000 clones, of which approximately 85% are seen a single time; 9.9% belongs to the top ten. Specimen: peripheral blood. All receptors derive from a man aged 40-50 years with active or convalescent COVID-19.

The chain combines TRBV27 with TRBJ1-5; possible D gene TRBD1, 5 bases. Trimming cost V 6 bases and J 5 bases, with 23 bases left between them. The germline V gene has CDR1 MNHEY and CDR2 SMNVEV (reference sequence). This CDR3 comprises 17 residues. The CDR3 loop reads CASSPQTDRPRHQPQHF. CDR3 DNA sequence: TGTGCCAGCAGCCCCCAGACAGACCGACCCCGACATCAGCCCCAGCATTTT.

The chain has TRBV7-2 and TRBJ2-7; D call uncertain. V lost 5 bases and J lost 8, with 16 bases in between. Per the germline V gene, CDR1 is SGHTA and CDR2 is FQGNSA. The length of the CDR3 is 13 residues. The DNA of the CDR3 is TGTGCCAGCAGCGATAGCCCTACTTCTCAGCAGTACTTC. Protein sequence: CASSDSPTSQQYF.